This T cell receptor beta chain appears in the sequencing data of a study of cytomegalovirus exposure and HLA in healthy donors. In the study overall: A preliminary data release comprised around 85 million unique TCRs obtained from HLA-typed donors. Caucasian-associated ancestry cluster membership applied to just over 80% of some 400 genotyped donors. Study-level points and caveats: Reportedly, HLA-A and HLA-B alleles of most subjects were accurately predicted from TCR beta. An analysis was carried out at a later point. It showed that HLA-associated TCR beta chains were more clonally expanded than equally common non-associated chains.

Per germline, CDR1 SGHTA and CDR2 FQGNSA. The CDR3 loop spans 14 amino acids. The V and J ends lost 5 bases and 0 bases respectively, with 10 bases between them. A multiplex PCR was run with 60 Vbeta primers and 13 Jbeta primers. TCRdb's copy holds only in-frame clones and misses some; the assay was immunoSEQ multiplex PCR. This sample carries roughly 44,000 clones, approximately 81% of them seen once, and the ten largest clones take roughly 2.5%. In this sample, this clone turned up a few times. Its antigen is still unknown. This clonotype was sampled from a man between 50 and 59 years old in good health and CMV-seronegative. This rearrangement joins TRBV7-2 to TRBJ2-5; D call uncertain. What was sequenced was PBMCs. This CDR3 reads CASSVTRDQETQYF. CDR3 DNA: TGTGCCAGCAGCGTAACACGGGACCAAGAGACCCAGTACTTC.